This entry lists 17 T cell receptor beta chains sequenced from one sample in a study of blood T cell repertoires in COVID-19. The table came from immunoSEQ multiplex PCR; TCRdb's copy has only in-frame clones and leaves some out. The table lists about 190,000 clones, roughly 78% of them singletons. The sequenced sample consisted of peripheral blood. All receptors come from a woman of 80 years or more with active or convalescent COVID-19.

There are many counts of this clone. The V gene is TRBV4-3, the J gene TRBJ2-1, with 10 bases fitting TRBD1. Unmatched junction bases numbered 6, after V lost 4 bases and J lost 3 bases. Germline CDR1 reads LGHNA; CDR2 reads YSLEER. The CDR3 spans 16 residues. The CDR3 DNA follows: TGCGCCAGCAGCCCTTCGGGACAGGGGATCTACAATGAGCAGTTCTTC. The encoded protein is CASSPSGQGIYNEQFF.

This rearrangement joins TRBV2 to TRBJ1-6, with 8 positions matching TRBD1. CDR1 and CDR2 from the germline V gene are SNHLY and FYNNEI. This CDR3 is built from 13 residues. The CDR3 region is CATGQDYNSPLHF. As DNA, the CDR3 is TGTGCTACGGGACAGGATTATAATTCACCCCTCCACTTT.

This clone was found a few times. The chain employs TRBV4-1 and TRBJ1-2, with 8 nucleotides matching TRBD1. The CDR3 runs 16 residues. The V gene end was trimmed by 1 base and the J gene end by 4 bases; junction bases not matched to a gene: 8. Germline V gives CDR1 MGHRA, CDR2 YSYEKL. CDR3 nucleotide sequence: TGCGCCAGCAGCCAAGTTGATCCAGGGGGCTTCTATGGCTACACCTTC. Protein: CASSQVDPGGFYGYTF.

This clone has a single count. This chain links TRBV28 with TRBJ2-1, with a possible D match to TRBD2 (7 bases). Between the trimmed V and J ends, which lost 7 bases and 0 bases, there was a span of 19 bases. This CDR3 is 17 amino acids long. Germline lookup yields CDR1 MDHEN and CDR2 SYDVKM. This CDR3 is CASIWGGAPGSYNEQFF. For the CDR3, the DNA is TGTGCCAGCATTTGGGGGGGGGCCCCTGGCTCCTACAATGAGCAGTTCTTC.

This chain connects TRBV5-1 to TRBJ2-7; D perhaps matches TRBD2 (5 bases). The V gene's germline CDR1 is SGHRS and CDR2 YFSETQ. The CDR3 is 13 residues long. Trimming took off 1 base at V and 2 bases at J, with 7 bases between the two ends. The CDR3 region is CASSLTSPYEQYF. DNA for the CDR3: TGCGCCAGCAGCTTGACTAGTCCCTACGAGCAGTACTTC.

The V gene is TRBV6-5, the J gene TRBJ2-5; 7 bases are shared with TRBD1. The CDR3 contains 15 residues. Losses at the gene ends were 1 base for V and 2 bases for J; bases not matched to a gene: 4. Germline V gene sequence: CDR1 MNHEY, CDR2 SVGAGI. The CDR3 DNA follows: TGTGCCAGCAGTTACTTACCGGGACAGCAAGAGACCCAGTACTTC. It codes for CASSYLPGQQETQYF.

The rearrangement links TRBV6-2 or TRBV6-3 to TRBJ1-5; 7 bases line up with TRBD1. V lost 5 bases, J lost 4 bases, and 8 bases stayed unmatched. CDR3 length: 15 amino acids. Germline lookup yields CDR1 MNHEY and CDR2 SVGEGT. CDR3 amino acids: CASSPGGTVNQPQHF. The CDR3 DNA reads as TGTGCCAGCAGTCCCGGCGGGACAGTTAATCAGCCCCAGCATTTT.

This chain joins TRBV6-5 and TRBJ1-5; D is undetermined. This CDR3 has 15 amino acids. Trimming stripped 5 bases from V and 6 bases from J, with 17 bases between. Germline CDR1 reads MNHEY; CDR2 reads SVGAGI. In DNA, the CDR3 is TGTGCCAGCAGTCCCCAGCCACCCCAGCGTCAGCCCCAGCATTTT. Its translation is CASSPQPPQRQPQHF.

The chain joins TRBV25-1 to TRBJ1-1; perhaps TRBD1 as D (5 bases). From germline, CDR1 is MGHDK and CDR2 SYGVNS. The germline V and J ends were trimmed by 4 bases and 5 bases, with 14 bases remaining between them. The CDR3 length is 14 residues. In DNA, the CDR3 is TGTGCCAGCAGTGTTCCGGGGGTCGCAACTGAAGCTTTCTTT. Amino acid sequence: CASSVPGVATEAFF.

This clone was detected only a few times. The rearrangement links TRBV5-1 to TRBJ2-5; the match to TRBD2 covers 11 bases. The CDR3 contains 15 residues. The J segment lost 1 base and the V segment lost 5 bases, leaving 4 bases of the junction unmatched. Germline V gives CDR1 SGHRS, CDR2 YFSETQ. CDR3 protein: CASRRGTSGQETQYF. The CDR3 DNA sequence: TGCGCCAGCAGACGCGGGACTAGCGGCCAAGAGACCCAGTACTTC. The variable domain in full, completed from reference TRBV5-1 and TRBJ2-5, reads KAGVTQTPRYLIKTRGQQVTLSCSPISGHRSVSWYQQTPGQGLQFLFEYFSETQRNKGNFPGRFSGRQFSNSRSEMNVSTLELGDSALYLCASRRGTSGQETQYFGPGTRLLVL.

This clone appeared once. The gene calls are TRBV6-5 and TRBJ2-7, with 8 positions matching TRBD1. Germline CDR1 MNHEY, CDR2 SVGAGI. Trimming cost V 2 bases and J 3 bases; bases outside gene matches: 6. The CDR3 length is 15 residues. The CDR3 here is CASSYGQGAYYEQYF. Written as DNA, the CDR3 is TGTGCCAGCAGTTACGGGCAGGGGGCGTACTACGAGCAGTACTTC.

The chain uses TRBV27 and TRBJ2-7; 9 positions agree with TRBD2. CDR3 size: 16 residues. Germline CDR1 and CDR2: MNHEY and SMNVEV (reference sequence). Trimming at V came to 3 bases and at J to 2 bases, leaving 8 bases not matched to a gene. CDR3 loop: CASSLAGGARTYEQYF. DNA for the CDR3: TGTGCCAGCAGTTTGGCGGGGGGGGCGCGTACCTACGAGCAGTACTTC.

The chain has TRBV5-1 and TRBJ1-1; TRBD1 matches at 9 bases. The CDR3 length is 15 residues. CDR1 is SGHRS and CDR2 is YFSETQ in the germline V gene. V dropped 5 bases and J dropped 4; count of bases not matched to a gene: 9. The CDR3 spells CASRETGGRITEAFF. Written as DNA, the CDR3 is TGCGCCAGCAGGGAGACAGGGGGGAGGATCACTGAAGCTTTCTTT.

This clone was seen once. This CDR3 reads CASSLAGSEAFF. CDR3 DNA: TGTGCCAGCAGCTTGGCAGGCTCTGAAGCTTTCTTT. This chain links TRBV5-6 with TRBJ1-1; no reliable D call. Trimming removed 0 bases at V and 6 bases at J, with 6 bases between. Germline values: CDR1 SGHDT, CDR2 YYEEEE. This CDR3 comprises 12 residues.

This chain connects TRBV6-1 to TRBJ1-6, with no clear D. Germline CDR1 and CDR2: MNHNS and SASEGT. The CDR3 runs 15 residues. Trimming left V 2 bases short and J 2 bases short, with 7 bases between. CDR3 sequence (DNA): TGTGCCAGCAGTGAACAGGTTCCCTATAATTCACCCCTCCACTTT. Amino acid sequence: CASSEQVPYNSPLHF.

The chain recombines TRBV28 with TRBJ1-2, with TRBD1 matching 7 bases. The CDR3 consists of 17 residues. Germline CDR1 reads MDHEN; CDR2 reads SYDVKM. Trimming removed 6 bases from V and 0 bases from J; junction bases left unmatched: 13. DNA of the CDR3: TGTGCCAGCAGACTTACCGGACGGACAGGTGCTAACTATGGCTACACCTTC. This translates into CASRLTGRTGANYGYTF.

This clone was seen only once. The chain joins TRBV5-4 to TRBJ2-3, with TRBD2 matching over 9 bases. Trimming cost V 3 bases and J 1 base; bases outside gene matches: 3. Germline loops: CDR1 SGHNT, CDR2 YYREEE (reference sequence). The CDR3 contains 15 residues. The CDR3 DNA sequence: TGTGCCAGCAGCTCGTGGACTAGCGGCACAGATACGCAGTATTTT. It codes for CASSSWTSGTDTQYF.